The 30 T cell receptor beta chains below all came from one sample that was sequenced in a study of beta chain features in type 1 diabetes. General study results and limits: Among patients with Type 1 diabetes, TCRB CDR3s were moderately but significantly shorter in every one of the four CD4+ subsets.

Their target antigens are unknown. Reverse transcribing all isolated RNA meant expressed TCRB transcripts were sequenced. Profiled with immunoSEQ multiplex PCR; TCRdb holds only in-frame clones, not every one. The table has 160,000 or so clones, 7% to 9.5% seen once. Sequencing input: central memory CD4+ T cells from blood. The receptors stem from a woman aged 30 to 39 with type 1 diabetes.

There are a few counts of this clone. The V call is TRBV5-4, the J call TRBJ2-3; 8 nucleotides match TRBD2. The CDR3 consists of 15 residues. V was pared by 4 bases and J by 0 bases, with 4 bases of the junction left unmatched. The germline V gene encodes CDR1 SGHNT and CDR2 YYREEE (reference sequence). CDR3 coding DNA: TGTGCCAGCAGCACCCGACTAGCGAGCACAGATACGCAGTATTTT. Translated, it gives CASSTRLASTDTQYF. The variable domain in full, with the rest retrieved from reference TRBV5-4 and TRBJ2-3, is ETGVTQSPTHLIKTRGQQVTLRCSSQSGHNTVSWYQQALGQGPQFIFQYYREEENGRGNFPPRFSGLQFPNYSSELNVNALELDDSALYLCASSTRLASTDTQYFGPGTRLTVL.

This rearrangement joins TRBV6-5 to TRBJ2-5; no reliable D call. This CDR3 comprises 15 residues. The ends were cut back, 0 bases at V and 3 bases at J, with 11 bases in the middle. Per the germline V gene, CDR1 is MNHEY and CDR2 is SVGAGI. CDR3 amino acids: CASSYSKLAEETQYF. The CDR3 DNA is TGTGCCAGCAGTTACTCGAAGCTTGCCGAAGAGACCCAGTACTTC.

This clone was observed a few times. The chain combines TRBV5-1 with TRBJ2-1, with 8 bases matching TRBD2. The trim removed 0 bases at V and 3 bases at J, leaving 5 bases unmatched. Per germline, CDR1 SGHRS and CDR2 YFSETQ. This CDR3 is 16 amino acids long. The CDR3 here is CASSLVSGSLYNEQFF. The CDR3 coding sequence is TGCGCCAGCAGCTTGGTAAGCGGGAGTCTCTACAATGAGCAGTTCTTC.

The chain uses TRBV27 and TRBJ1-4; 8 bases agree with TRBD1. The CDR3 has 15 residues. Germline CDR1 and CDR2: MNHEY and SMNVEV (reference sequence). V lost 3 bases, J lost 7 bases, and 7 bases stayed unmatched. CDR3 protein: CASSFQAGGFEKLFF. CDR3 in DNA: TGTGCCAGCAGTTTCCAGGCAGGGGGCTTTGAAAAACTGTTTTTT.

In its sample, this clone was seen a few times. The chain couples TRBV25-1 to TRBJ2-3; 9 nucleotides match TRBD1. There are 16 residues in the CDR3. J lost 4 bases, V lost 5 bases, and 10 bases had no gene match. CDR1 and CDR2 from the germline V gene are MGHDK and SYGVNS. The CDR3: CASSKPGQGLADTQYF. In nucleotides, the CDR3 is TGTGCCAGCAGTAAACCGGGACAGGGCTTGGCAGATACGCAGTATTTT.

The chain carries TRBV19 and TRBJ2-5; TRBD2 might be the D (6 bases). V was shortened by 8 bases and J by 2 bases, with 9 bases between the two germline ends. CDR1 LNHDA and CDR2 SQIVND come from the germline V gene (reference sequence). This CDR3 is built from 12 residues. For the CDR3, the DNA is TGTGCCAGTGGGCGGGAACAAGAGACCCAGTACTTC. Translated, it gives CASGREQETQYF.

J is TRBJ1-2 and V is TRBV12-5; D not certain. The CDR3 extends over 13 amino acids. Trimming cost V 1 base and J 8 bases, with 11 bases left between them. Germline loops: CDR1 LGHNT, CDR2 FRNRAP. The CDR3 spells CASGLEPGVGYTF. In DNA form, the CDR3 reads TGTGCTAGTGGTTTGGAACCCGGAGTGGGCTACACCTTC.

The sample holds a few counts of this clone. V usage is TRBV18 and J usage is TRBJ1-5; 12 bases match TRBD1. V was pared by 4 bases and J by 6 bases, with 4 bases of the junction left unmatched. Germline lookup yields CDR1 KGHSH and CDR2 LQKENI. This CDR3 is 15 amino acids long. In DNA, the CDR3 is TGTGCCAGCTCACGGGACAGGGGGCAAAGTCAGCCCCAGCATTTT. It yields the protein CASSRDRGQSQPQHF.

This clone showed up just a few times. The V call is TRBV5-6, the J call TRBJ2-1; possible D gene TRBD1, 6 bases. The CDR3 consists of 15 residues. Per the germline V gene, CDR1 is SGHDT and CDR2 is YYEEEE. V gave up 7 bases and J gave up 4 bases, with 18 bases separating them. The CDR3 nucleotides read TGTGCCAGCCACTTGATCCCAGGGGATTACAATGAGCAGTTCTTC. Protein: CASHLIPGDYNEQFF.

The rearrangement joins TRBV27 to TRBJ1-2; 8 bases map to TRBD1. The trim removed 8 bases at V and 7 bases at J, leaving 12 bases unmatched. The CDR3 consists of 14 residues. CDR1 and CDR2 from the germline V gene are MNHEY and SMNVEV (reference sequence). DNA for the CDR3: TGTGCCAGCCCAAAAACCGGGACAGGTCTTGGCTACACCTTC. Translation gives CASPKTGTGLGYTF.

The CDR3, as DNA: TGTGCCAGCAGTTTAGTGACAGGGAGAGGGGACCAAGAGACCCAGTACTTC. It codes for CASSLVTGRGDQETQYF. The chain links TRBV28 to TRBJ2-5; TRBD1 matches 7 bases. J was trimmed by 0 bases and V by 2 bases; bases with no gene match: 9. The V gene's germline CDR1 is MDHEN and CDR2 SYDVKM. The CDR3 has 17 residues.

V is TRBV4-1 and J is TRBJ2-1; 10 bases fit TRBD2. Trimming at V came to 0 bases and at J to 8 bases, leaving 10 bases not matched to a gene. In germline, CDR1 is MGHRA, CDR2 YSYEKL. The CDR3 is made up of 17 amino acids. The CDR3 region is CASSQDASGSFVDEQFF. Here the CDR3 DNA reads TGCGCCAGCAGCCAAGATGCTAGCGGGAGTTTTGTAGATGAGCAGTTCTTC.

The CDR3: CASSQVGRTDTQYF. The CDR3 nucleotides are TGTGCCAGCAGCCAAGTGGGCCGCACAGATACGCAGTATTTT. The chain recombines TRBV14 with TRBJ2-3; D call uncertain. The V and J ends lost 1 base and 1 base respectively, with 6 bases between them. This CDR3 comprises 14 residues. Germline lookup yields CDR1 SGHDN and CDR2 FVKESK. Complete variable domain (other parts from reference TRBV14 and TRBJ2-3): EAGVTQFPSHSVIEKGQTVTLRCDPISGHDNLYWYRRVMGKEIKFLLHFVKESKQDESGMPNNRFLAERTGGTYSTLKVQPAELEDSGVYFCASSQVGRTDTQYFGPGTRLTVL.

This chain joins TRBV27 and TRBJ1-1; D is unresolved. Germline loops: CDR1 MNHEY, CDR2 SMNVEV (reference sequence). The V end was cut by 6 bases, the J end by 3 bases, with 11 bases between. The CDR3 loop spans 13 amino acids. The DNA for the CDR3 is TGTGCCAGCAGGCTTACCCGGGACACTGAAGCTTTCTTT. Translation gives CASRLTRDTEAFF.

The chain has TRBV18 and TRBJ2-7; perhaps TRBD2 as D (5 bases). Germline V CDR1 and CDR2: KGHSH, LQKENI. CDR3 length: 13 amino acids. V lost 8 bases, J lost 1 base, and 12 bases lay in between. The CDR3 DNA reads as TGTGCCAGCCACTCTTCGGGATCCTACGAGCAGTACTTC. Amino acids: CASHSSGSYEQYF.

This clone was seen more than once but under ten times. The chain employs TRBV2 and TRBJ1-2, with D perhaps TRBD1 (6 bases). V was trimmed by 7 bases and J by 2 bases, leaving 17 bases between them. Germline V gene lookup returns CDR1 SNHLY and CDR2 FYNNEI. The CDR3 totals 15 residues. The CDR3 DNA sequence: TGTGCCAGCATCCCGGAGGGGGGGGCGAACTATGGCTACACCTTC. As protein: CASIPEGGANYGYTF.

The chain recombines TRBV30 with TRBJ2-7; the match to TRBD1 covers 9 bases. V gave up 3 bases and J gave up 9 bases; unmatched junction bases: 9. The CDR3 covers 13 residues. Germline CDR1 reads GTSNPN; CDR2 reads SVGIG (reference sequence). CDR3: CAWRDRGPSTQYF. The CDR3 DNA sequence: TGTGCCTGGAGGGACAGGGGACCCTCAACGCAGTACTTC.

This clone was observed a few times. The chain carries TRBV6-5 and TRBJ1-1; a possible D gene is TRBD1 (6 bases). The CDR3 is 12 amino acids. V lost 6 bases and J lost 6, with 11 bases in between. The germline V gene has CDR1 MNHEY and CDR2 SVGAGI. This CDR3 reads CASSQGFAEAFF. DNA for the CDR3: TGTGCCAGCAGCCAGGGGTTCGCTGAAGCTTTCTTT.

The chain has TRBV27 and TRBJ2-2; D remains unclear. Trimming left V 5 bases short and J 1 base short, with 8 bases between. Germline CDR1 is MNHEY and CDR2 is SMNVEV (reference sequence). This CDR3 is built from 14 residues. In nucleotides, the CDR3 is TGTGCCAGCAGTCCCCAGATGAACACCGGGGAGCTGTTTTTT. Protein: CASSPQMNTGELFF.

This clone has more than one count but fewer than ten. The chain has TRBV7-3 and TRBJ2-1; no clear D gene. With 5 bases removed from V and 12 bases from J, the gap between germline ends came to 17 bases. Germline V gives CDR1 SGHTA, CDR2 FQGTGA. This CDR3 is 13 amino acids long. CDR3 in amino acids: CASSPNPSTGQFF. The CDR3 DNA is TGTGCCAGCAGCCCTAACCCCTCCACTGGGCAGTTCTTC.

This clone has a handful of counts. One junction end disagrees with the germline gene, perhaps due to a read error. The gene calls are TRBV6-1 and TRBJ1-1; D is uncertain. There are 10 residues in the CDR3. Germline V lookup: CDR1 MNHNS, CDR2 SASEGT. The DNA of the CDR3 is TGTGCCAGCAGTGAAGCGCAGTGGCTCTTT. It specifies CASSEAQWLF.

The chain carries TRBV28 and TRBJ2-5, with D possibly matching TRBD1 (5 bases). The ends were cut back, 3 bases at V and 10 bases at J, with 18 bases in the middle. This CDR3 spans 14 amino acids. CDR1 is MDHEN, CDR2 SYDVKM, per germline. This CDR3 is CASSFHDRPRDQYF. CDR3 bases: TGTGCCAGCAGTTTCCATGATCGACCCAGGGACCAGTACTTC.

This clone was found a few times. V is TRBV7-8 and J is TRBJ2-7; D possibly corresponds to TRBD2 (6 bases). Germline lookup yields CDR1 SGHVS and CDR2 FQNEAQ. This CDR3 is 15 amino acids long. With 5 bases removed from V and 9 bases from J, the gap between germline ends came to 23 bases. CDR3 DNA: TGTGCCAGCAGCCTAGTCGCGGGACCCCCTCGGGGGCAGTACTTC. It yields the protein CASSLVAGPPRGQYF.

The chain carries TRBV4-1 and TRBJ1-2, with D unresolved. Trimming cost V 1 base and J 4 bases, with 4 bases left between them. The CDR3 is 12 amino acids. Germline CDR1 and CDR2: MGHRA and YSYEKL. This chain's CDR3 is CASSQAGYGYTF. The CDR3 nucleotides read TGCGCCAGCAGCCAAGCCGGCTATGGCTACACCTTC.

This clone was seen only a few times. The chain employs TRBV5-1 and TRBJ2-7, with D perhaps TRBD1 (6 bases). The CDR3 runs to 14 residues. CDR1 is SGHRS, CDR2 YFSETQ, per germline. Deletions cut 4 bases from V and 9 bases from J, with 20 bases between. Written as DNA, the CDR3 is TGCGCCAGCAGCCTACAGGGAACCTCCGTGGCGCAGTACTTC. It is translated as CASSLQGTSVAQYF.

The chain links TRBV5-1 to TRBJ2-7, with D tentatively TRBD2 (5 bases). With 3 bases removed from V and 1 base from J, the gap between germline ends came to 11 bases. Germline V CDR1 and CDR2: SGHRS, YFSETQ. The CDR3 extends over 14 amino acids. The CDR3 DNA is TGCGCCAGCAGCTCCCCACGGGGTTCCTACGAGCAGTACTTC. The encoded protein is CASSSPRGSYEQYF.

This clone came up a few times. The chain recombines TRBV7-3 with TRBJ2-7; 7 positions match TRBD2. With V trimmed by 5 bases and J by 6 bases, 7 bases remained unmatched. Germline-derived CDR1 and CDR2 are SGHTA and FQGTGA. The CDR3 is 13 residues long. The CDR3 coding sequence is TGTGCCAGCAGCGAATATAGCGGGTTCGAGCAGTACTTC. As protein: CASSEYSGFEQYF.

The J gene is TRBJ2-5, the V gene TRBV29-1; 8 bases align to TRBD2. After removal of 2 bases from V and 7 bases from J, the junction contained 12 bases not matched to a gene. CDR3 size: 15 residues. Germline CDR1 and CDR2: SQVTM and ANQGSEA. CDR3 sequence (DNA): TGCAGCGTTGAAAGCCCGGGACTAGGAATGGTGACCCAGTACTTC. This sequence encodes CSVESPGLGMVTQYF.

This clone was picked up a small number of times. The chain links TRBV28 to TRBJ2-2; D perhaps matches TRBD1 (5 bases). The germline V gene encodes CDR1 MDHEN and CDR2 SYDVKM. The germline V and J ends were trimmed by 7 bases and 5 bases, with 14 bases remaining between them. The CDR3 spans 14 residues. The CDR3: CASTDPGFTGELFF. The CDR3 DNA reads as TGTGCCAGCACTGACCCAGGGTTTACCGGGGAGCTGTTTTTT.

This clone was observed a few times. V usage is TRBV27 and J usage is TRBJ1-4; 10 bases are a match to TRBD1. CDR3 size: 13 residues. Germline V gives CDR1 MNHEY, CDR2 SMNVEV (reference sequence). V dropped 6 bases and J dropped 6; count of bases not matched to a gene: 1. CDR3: CASRDRGDEKLFF. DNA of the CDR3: TGTGCCAGCAGGGACAGGGGGGATGAAAAACTGTTTTTT.